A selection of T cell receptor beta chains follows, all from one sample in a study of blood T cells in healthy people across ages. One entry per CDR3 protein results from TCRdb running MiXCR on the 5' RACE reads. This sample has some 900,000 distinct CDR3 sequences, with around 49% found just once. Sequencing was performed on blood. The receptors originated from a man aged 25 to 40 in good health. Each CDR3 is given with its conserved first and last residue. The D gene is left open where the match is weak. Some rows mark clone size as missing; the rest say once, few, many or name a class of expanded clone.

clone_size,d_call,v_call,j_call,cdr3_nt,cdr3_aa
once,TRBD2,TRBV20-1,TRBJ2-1,TGCAGTGCTAGGACTAGCGGGGGGGTTCCGAATGAGCAGTTCTTC,CSARTSGGVPNEQFF
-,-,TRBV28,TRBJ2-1,TGTGCCAGCAGTTTACGTTACCAAGAGACCCAGTTCTTC,CASSLRYQETQFF
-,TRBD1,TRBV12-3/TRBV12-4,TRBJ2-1,TGTGCCAGCACTTCAGGGGGCCCCGACAATGAGCAGTTCTTC,CASTSGGPDNEQFF
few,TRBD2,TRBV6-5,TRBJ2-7,TGTGCCAGCAGTTACTCTGTTAGCGGGGGCTACGAGCAGTACTTC,CASSYSVSGGYEQYF
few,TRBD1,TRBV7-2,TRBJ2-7,TGTGCCAGCAGCTTAGTCCCGACAGGGAACTACGAGCAGTACTTC,CASSLVPTGNYEQYF
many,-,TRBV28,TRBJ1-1,TGTGCCAGCAGTTTGACACGGAGGGCTTTCTTT,CASSLTRRAFF
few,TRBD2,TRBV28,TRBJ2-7,TGTGCCAGCAGTCCTCGACTAGCGGACTACGAGCAGTACTTC,CASSPRLADYEQYF
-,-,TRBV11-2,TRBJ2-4,TGTGCCAGCGGAATCGAAAACATTCAGTACTTC,CASGIENIQYF
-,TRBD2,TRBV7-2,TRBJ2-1,TGTGCCAGCAGGGCCGGGACTAGCTTGAATGAGCAGTTCTTC,CASRAGTSLNEQFF
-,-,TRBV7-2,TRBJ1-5,TGTGCCAGCGGCTTAGTTCCAGGAGGGGGTCAGCCCCAGCATTTT,CASGLVPGGGQPQHF
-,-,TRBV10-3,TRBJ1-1,TGTGCCATCAGTGAAGGAACAGGGTACACTGAAGCTTTCTTT,CAISEGTGYTEAFF
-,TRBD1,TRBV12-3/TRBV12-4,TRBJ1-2,TGTGCCAGCAGCCAACAGCCCTCGGGACAGGGGGCTGGTGGCTACACCTTC,CASSQQPSGQGAGGYTF
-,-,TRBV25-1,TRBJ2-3,TGTGCCAGCAGTGAAGGGGACACCGACCGGTATTTT,CASSEGDTDRYF
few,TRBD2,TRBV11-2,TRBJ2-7,TGTGCCAGCGGGGGGGACTCCTACGAGCAGTACTTC,CASGGDSYEQYF
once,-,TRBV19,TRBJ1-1,TGTGCCAGTAGTATAGGGCCACACACTGAAGCTTTCTTT,CASSIGPHTEAFF
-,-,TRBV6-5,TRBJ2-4,TGTGCCAGCAGTTACTCGTCTAGTCCGACCTTTGGAAACATTCAGTACTTC,CASSYSSSPTFGNIQYF
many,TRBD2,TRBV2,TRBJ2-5,TGTGCCAGCAGCCGGGGGGGAGAGACCCAGTACTTC,CASSRGGETQYF
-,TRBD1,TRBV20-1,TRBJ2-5,TGCAGTGCTCGGACAGGTCAAGAGACCCAGTACTTC,CSARTGQETQYF
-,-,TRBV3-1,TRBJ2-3,TGTGCCAGCAGCCAGTCGGGCAGGGGCACAGATACGCAGTATTTT,CASSQSGRGTDTQYF
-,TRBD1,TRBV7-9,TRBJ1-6,TGTGCCAGCAGGGGGACAGTTGTTAATTCACCCCTCCACTTT,CASRGTVVNSPLHF
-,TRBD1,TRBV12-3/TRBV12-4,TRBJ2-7,TGTGCCAGCAGTGCCGGGACAGGGAGGGAGCAGTACTTC,CASSAGTGREQYF
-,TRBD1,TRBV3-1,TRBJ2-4,TGTGCCAGCAGCCTAGGGGGACAGGGGAAAAACATTCAGTACTTC,CASSLGGQGKNIQYF
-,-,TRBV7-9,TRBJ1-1,TGTGCCAGCAGCTTTGGACAGTCGGCCACTGAAGCTTTCTTT,CASSFGQSATEAFF
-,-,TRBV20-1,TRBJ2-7,TGCAGTGCCCTTTCTACTACGGGGTCTTACGAGCAGTACTTC,CSALSTTGSYEQYF
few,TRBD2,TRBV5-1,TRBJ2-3,TGCGCCAGCAGCTTGCCGCGGGGGAGCACAGATACGCAGTATTTT,CASSLPRGSTDTQYF
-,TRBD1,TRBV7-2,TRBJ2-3,TGTGCCTGCAGCCTAGACCGACAGGGATCAGATACGCAGTATTTT,CACSLDRQGSDTQYF
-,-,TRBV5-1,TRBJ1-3,TGCGCCAGCAGCTTTGCAGACTCTGGAAACACCATATATTTT,CASSFADSGNTIYF
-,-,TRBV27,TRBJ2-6,TGTGCCAGCAGTTTATCGGTAACTGGGGCCAACGTCCTGACTTTC,CASSLSVTGANVLTF
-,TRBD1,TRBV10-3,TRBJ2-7,TGTGCCTCACAGGGGGGCAAGTACGAGCAGTACTTC,CASQGGKYEQYF
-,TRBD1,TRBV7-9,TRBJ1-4,TGTGCCAGCAGCACCCGACAGGGAGGAGAAAAACTGTTTTTT,CASSTRQGGEKLFF
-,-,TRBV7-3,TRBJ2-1,TGTGCCAGCAGCTTACCACCTGCTAATGAGCAGTTCTTC,CASSLPPANEQFF
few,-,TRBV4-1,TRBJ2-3,TGCGCCAGCAGCCGTCTCGGGGACTTCTCTAGCACAGATACGCAGTATTTT,CASSRLGDFSSTDTQYF
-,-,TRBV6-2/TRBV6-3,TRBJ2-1,TGTGCCACCAAGCGGGACAGGAGAAACAATGAGCAGTTCTTC,CATKRDRRNNEQFF
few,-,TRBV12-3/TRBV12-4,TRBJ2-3,TGTGCCAGCAGCGACTTCGGAGGGAACACAGATACGCAGTATTTT,CASSDFGGNTDTQYF
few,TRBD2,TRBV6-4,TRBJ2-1,TGTGCCAGCAGTGACTTACTAGCGGGGATCGATGAGCAGTTCTTC,CASSDLLAGIDEQFF
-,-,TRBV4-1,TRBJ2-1,TGCGCCAGCAGCCACCCTGGCAGCTCCTACAATGAGCAGTTCTTC,CASSHPGSSYNEQFF
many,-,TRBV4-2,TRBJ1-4,TGTGCCAGCAGCCACCTCCCCCGGGCAACTAATGAAAAACTGTTTTTT,CASSHLPRATNEKLFF
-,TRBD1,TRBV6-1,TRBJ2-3,TGTGCCAGCAGTGAAACTACAGGGGATTGGGATACGCAGTATTTT,CASSETTGDWDTQYF
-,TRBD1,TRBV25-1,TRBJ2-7,TGTGCCAACAGTAGACAGGGGGCCTTTGAGCAGTACTTC,CANSRQGAFEQYF
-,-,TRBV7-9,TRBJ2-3,TGTGCCAGCAGCTCCTATACGCGGGCTAGCACAGATACGCAGTATTTT,CASSSYTRASTDTQYF
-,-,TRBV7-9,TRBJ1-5,TGTGCCAGCAGCAGGGCGGGGAGCAATCAGCCCCAGCATTTT,CASSRAGSNQPQHF
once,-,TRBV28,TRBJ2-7,TGTGCCAGCAGTTTACTAGCAGGAAGGTACGAGCAGTACTTC,CASSLLAGRYEQYF
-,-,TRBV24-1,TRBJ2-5,TGTGCCACCAGCAGGGGTTCAGAGACCCAGTACTTC,CATSRGSETQYF
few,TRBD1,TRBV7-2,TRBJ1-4,TGTGCCAGCAGCTTTAGGGGGGGAACAGGGGGCCAAAAACTGTTTTTT,CASSFRGGTGGQKLFF
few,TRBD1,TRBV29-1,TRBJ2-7,TGCAGCGTTGAAGGGACAGGGGAAGCGAACGAGCAGTACTTC,CSVEGTGEANEQYF
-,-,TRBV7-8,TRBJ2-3,TGTGCCAGCAGCTTAGACCATAATACGCAGTATTTT,CASSLDHNTQYF
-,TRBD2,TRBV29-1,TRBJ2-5,TGCAGCGTTGACGGGGGGGCCGGGATAGAGACCCAGTACTTC,CSVDGGAGIETQYF
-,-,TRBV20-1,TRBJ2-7,TGCAGTGCTAGAAAAGGGAGCTCCTACGAGCAGTACTTC,CSARKGSSYEQYF
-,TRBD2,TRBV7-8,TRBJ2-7,TGTGCCAGCAGCTTAGAACTAGCGGGGTACTACAATGAGCAGTACTTC,CASSLELAGYYNEQYF
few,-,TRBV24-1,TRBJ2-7,TGTGCCACCGCAGGGTCCTCCTACGAGCAGTACTTC,CATAGSSYEQYF
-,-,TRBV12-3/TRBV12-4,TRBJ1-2,TGTGCCAGCATCCAGGGGCCGGGGAGGGCTCAACTCTATGGCTACACCTTC,CASIQGPGRAQLYGYTF
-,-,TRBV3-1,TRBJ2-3,TGTGCCAGCAGCCCGTGGAGCGTTTCAAGCACAGATACGCAGTATTTT,CASSPWSVSSTDTQYF
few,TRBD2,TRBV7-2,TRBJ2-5,TGTGCCAGCAGCCAGACTAGCGGGGTCCAAGAGACCCAGTACTTC,CASSQTSGVQETQYF
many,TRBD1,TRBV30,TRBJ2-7,TGTGCCTGGAGTGTGCGGACAGGGGACGAGCAGTACTTC,CAWSVRTGDEQYF
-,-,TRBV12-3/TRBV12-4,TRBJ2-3,TGTGCCAGCAGTTTAGGAGGGACTTCTCGGGGAGATACGCAGTATTTT,CASSLGGTSRGDTQYF
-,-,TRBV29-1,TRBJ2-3,TGCAGCGTTGGTAGGACGCTTAGCACAGATACGCAGTATTTT,CSVGRTLSTDTQYF
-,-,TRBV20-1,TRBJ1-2,TGCAGTGCTAGTGGCGACAACCTCTATGGTGGCTACACCTTC,CSASGDNLYGGYTF